The clone carrying this T cell receptor (beta chain) has a handful of counts. Profiling relied on immunoSEQ multiplex PCR, and the TCRdb table lists in-frame clones only, not all of them. The repertoire has more than 95,000 clones, 90% of them found once; the top ten carry roughly 7%. This record comes from a study of T cell responses to AZD1222 COVID-19 vaccine. Study background: Samples with a second dose at about 4 or about 12 weeks were pooled together.

There are 14 residues in the CDR3. V lost 7 bases and J lost 2, with 11 bases in between. Per the germline V gene, CDR1 is LNHDA and CDR2 is SQIVND (reference sequence). The clonotype originates from an adult in good health. The V and J genes are TRBV19 and TRBJ2-2; TRBD1 is a possible D gene (5 bases). The specimen was peripheral blood, collected on day 0 of AZD1222 vaccination. CDR3: CASKRGPNTGELFF. The CDR3 DNA sequence: TGTGCCAGTAAAAGGGGCCCAAACACCGGGGAGCTGTTTTTT.